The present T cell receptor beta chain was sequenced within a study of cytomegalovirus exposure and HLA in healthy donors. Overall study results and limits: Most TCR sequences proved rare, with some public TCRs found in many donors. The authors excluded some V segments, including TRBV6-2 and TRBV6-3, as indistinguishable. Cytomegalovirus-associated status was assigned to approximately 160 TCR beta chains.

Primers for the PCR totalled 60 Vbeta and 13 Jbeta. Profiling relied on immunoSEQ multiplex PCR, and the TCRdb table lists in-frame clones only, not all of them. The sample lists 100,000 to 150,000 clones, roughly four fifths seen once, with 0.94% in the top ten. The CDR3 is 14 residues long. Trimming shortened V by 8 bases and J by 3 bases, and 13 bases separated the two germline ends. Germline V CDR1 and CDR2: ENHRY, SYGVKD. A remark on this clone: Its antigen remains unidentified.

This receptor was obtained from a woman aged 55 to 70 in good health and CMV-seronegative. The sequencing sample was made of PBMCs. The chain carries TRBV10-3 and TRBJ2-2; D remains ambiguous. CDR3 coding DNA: TGTGCCATCCTCAGGCAAGAGTACACCGGGGAGCTGTTTTTT. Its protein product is CAILRQEYTGELFF.